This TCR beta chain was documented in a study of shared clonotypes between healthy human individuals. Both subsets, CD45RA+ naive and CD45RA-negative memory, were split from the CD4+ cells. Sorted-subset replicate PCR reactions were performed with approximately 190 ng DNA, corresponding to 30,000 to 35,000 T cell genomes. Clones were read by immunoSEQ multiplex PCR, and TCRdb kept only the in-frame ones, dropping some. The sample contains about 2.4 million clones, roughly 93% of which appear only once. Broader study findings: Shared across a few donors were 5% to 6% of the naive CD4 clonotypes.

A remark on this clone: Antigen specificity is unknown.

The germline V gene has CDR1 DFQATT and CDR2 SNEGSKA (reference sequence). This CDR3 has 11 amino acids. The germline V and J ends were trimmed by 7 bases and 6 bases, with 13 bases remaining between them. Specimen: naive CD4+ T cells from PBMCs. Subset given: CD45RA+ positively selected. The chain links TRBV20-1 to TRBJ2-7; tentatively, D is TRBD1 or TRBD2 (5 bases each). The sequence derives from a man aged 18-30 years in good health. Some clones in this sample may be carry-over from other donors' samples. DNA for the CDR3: TGCAGTGTCTCGAGGGGAACCGAGCAGTACTTC. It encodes CSVSRGTEQYF.